A selection of T cell receptor beta chains follows, all from one sample in a study of blood T cell repertoires in COVID-19. The method was immunoSEQ multiplex PCR; TCRdb's version includes in-frame clones alone and lacks a portion of them. Of around 250,000 clones in the sample, about 80% are singletons; the top ten hold roughly 2%. Sequenced material: peripheral blood. These receptors came from a man aged 25 to 40 who had recovered from COVID-19. Both conserved end residues are part of each CDR3. The D gene is left open where the match is weak. A row's size may be missing; if present it is once, few, many or a size class.

d_call	j_call	v_call	clone_size	cdr3_aa	cdr3_nt
.	TRBJ2-3	TRBV3-1/TRBV3-2	.	CATRPSEGTDTQYF	TGTGCCACCCGACCAAGCGAAGGCACAGATACGCAGTATTTT
TRBD2	TRBJ2-1	TRBV5-1	.	CASSSTAAGGMDEQFF	TGCGCCAGCAGCTCAACTGCGGCGGGGGGCATGGATGAGCAGTTCTTC
.	TRBJ2-7	TRBV18	.	CASSRRDSGYEQYF	TGTGCCAGCTCACGACGGGACTCTGGCTACGAGCAGTACTTC
TRBD1	TRBJ2-1	TRBV15	.	CATSRTRQGYNEQFF	TGTGCCACCAGCAGAACCCGACAGGGTTACAATGAGCAGTTCTTC
.	TRBJ1-4	TRBV18	.	CASSPRSRDEKLFF	TGTGCCAGCTCACCTCGAAGCAGGGATGAAAAACTGTTTTTT
.	TRBJ1-2	TRBV6-5	.	CASSGDPGGHGYTF	TGTGCCAGCTCGGGGGACCCGGGTGGGCATGGCTACACCTTC
.	TRBJ2-3	TRBV21-1	.	CASSKRPGGSTDTQYF	TGTGCCAGCAGCAAGCGTCCGGGGGGGAGCACAGATACGCAGTATTTT
TRBD2	TRBJ2-5	TRBV11-2	.	CASSLGFGGGQETQYF	TGTGCCAGCAGCTTAGGATTCGGGGGGGGGCAAGAGACCCAGTACTTC
.	TRBJ1-2	TRBV7-2	.	CASSSGGGYTF	TGTGCCAGCAGCTCAGGAGGTGGCTACACCTTC
.	TRBJ2-3	TRBV10-2	.	CASRDSATDTQYF	TGCGCCAGCAGGGACAGCGCCACAGATACGCAGTATTTT
.	TRBJ2-2	TRBV5-1	.	CASSSTTTHITGELFF	TGCGCCAGCAGCTCAACAACGACACACATCACCGGGGAGCTGTTTTTT
TRBD1	TRBJ1-3	TRBV5-1	.	CASAWTGSFDSGNTIYF	TGCGCCAGCGCCTGGACAGGGAGTTTTGATTCTGGAAACACCATATATTTT
.	TRBJ2-4	TRBV2	.	CASSGQSKNIQYF	TGTGCCAGCAGTGGACAGTCCAAAAACATTCAGTACTTC
TRBD2	TRBJ2-3	TRBV5-5	.	CASSQSPSTSAGADTQYF	TGTGCCAGCAGCCAAAGTCCCTCGACTAGCGCCGGGGCAGATACGCAGTATTTT
.	TRBJ1-1	TRBV9	.	CASSVEDTPNTEAFF	TGTGCCAGCAGCGTAGAGGACACCCCGAACACTGAAGCTTTCTTT
.	TRBJ2-1	TRBV5-1	.	CASSSMGADEQFF	TGCGCCAGCAGCTCAATGGGGGCGGATGAGCAGTTCTTC
.	TRBJ1-3	TRBV7-9	.	CASREASGNTIYF	TGTGCCAGCAGGGAAGCGTCTGGAAACACCATATATTTT
TRBD1	TRBJ1-3	TRBV2	few	CASWGQGKSGNTIYF	TGTGCCAGCTGGGGACAGGGGAAGAGTGGAAACACCATATATTTT
.	TRBJ1-2	TRBV2	.	CASSIDRGYGYTF	TGTGCCAGCAGTATTGACAGAGGCTATGGCTACACCTTC
.	TRBJ2-1	TRBV4-1	.	CASSRADSSRGNEQFF	TGCGCCAGCAGCCGAGCGGACAGCAGCCGGGGCAATGAGCAGTTCTTC
.	TRBJ1-3	TRBV5-1	.	CASSLAGGSGNTIYF	TGCGCCAGCAGCTTGGCCGGGGGATCCGGAAACACCATATATTTT
TRBD2	TRBJ2-5	TRBV5-1	.	CASSLISGGPQETQYF	TGCGCCAGCAGCTTGATTAGCGGGGGACCCCAAGAGACCCAGTACTTC
TRBD1	TRBJ1-2	TRBV11-2	.	CASSSGQATFDYGYTF	TGTGCCAGCAGCTCGGGACAGGCGACCTTTGACTATGGCTACACCTTC
TRBD1	TRBJ1-2	TRBV5-6	.	CASSYPGQALTF	TGTGCCAGCAGCTACCCGGGACAGGCCTTGACCTTC
TRBD1	TRBJ1-3	TRBV10-3	.	CAISRTGIAQFGNTIYF	TGTGCCATCAGTCGGACAGGGATAGCTCAGTTTGGAAACACCATATATTTT
.	TRBJ2-2	TRBV19	.	CASSIVSGELFF	TGTGCCAGTAGTATAGTTAGCGGGGAGCTGTTTTTT
TRBD1	TRBJ2-7	TRBV5-4	.	CASSEGTAINEQYF	TGTGCCAGCAGCGAGGGGACAGCTATCAACGAGCAGTACTTC
.	TRBJ1-2	TRBV2	.	CASSEEQRSNYGYTF	TGTGCCAGCAGTGAAGAACAGCGGTCTAACTATGGCTACACCTTC
.	TRBJ1-5	TRBV19	.	CASRREEMGNQPQHF	TGTGCCAGCCGACGGGAGGAGATGGGCAATCAGCCCCAGCATTTT
.	TRBJ1-5	TRBV3-1/TRBV3-2	.	CASSQGGIQPQHF	TGTGCCAGCAGCCAAGGAGGTATCCAGCCCCAGCATTTT
TRBD1	TRBJ1-5	TRBV7-9	.	CASGGQGDQPQHF	TGTGCCAGCGGGGGACAGGGGGATCAGCCCCAGCATTTT
TRBD2	TRBJ2-1	TRBV5-1	.	CASSDRTGGYNEQFF	TGCGCCAGCAGCGATAGGACGGGAGGATACAATGAGCAGTTCTTC
TRBD1	TRBJ1-5	TRBV6-5	.	CASTGGRGSNQPQHF	TGTGCCAGCACAGGAGGCAGGGGGAGCAATCAGCCCCAGCATTTT
.	TRBJ1-6	TRBV28	.	CASSSTERHSPLHF	TGTGCCAGCAGTTCGACCGAGCGGCATTCACCCCTCCACTTT
.	TRBJ2-1	TRBV5-1	.	CASSLGGREVVEQFF	TGCGCCAGCAGCTTGGGGGGGCGAGAGGTTGTTGAGCAGTTCTTC
.	TRBJ1-2	TRBV5-1	.	CASSLDPNHTDGYTF	TGCGCCAGCAGCTTGGACCCAAATCACACCGATGGCTACACCTTC
TRBD2	TRBJ2-7	TRBV7-2	.	CASSLTSGGTYEQYF	TGTGCCAGCAGTCTGACTAGCGGGGGGACCTACGAGCAGTACTTC
TRBD1	TRBJ2-7	TRBV24-1	.	CATSDFTGQGMKELDYEQYF	TGTGCCACCAGTGATTTTACCGGACAGGGAATGAAAGAGTTGGACTACGAGCAGTACTTC
.	TRBJ2-7	TRBV5-4	.	CASSLDLPGREQYF	TGTGCCAGCAGCTTGGATCTACCAGGGCGCGAGCAGTACTTC
TRBD1	TRBJ1-6	TRBV9	.	CASSVTGDADSPLHF	TGTGCCAGCAGCGTGACAGGGGATGCCGATTCACCCCTCCACTTT
TRBD2	TRBJ2-2	TRBV4-1	.	CASSQGPGLVGGELFF	TGCGCCAGCAGCCAAGGGCCGGGACTAGTAGGCGGGGAGCTGTTTTTT
.	TRBJ1-3	TRBV10-3	.	CAISEGQRSGNTIYF	TGTGCCATCAGTGAGGGACAGCGCTCTGGAAACACCATATATTTT
.	TRBJ1-5	TRBV2	.	CASSVGNNQPQHF	TGTGCCAGCAGTGTCGGGAACAATCAGCCCCAGCATTTT
TRBD1	TRBJ2-5	TRBV5-1	.	CASSLTGGPQETQYF	TGCGCCAGCAGCTTAACAGGGGGTCCCCAAGAGACCCAGTACTTC
TRBD1	TRBJ1-2	TRBV27	.	CASSSRGPDGYTF	TGTGCCAGCAGTTCTAGGGGGCCGGATGGCTACACCTTC
.	TRBJ1-2	TRBV7-9	.	CASSSQQGSSYGYTF	TGTGCCAGCAGCTCCCAGCAGGGAAGTTCCTATGGCTACACCTTC
TRBD2	TRBJ2-3	TRBV2	.	CASLGGGTDTQYF	TGTGCCAGCCTCGGGGGGGGGACAGATACGCAGTATTTT
TRBD2	TRBJ2-2	TRBV5-6	.	CASRSELAGTGELFF	TGTGCCAGCAGAAGTGAACTAGCGGGGACCGGGGAGCTGTTTTTT
.	TRBJ1-1	TRBV5-4	.	CASSGLVGTEAFF	TGTGCCAGCAGCGGACTCGTGGGGACTGAAGCTTTCTTT
.	TRBJ1-2	TRBV19	.	CASRKNHQGDYGYTF	TGTGCCAGTAGGAAGAACCATCAGGGTGATTATGGCTACACCTTC
.	TRBJ2-7	TRBV18	.	CASSSTRGEQYF	TGTGCCAGCTCATCCACCCGGGGGGAGCAGTACTTC
TRBD1	TRBJ1-4	TRBV28	few	CASSNYGTGREKLFF	TGTGCCAGCAGTAACTACGGGACAGGGCGTGAAAAACTGTTTTTT
.	TRBJ2-1	TRBV9	.	CASSTHGETYNEQFF	TGTGCCAGCAGCACCCACGGGGAAACCTACAATGAGCAGTTCTTC
TRBD2	TRBJ2-5	TRBV15	.	CATSRDSGEGETQYF	TGTGCCACCAGCAGAGACTCGGGGGAGGGGGAGACCCAGTACTTC
.	TRBJ1-2	TRBV19	.	CASSNEMRFYGYTF	TGTGCCAGTAGTAACGAAATGCGGTTCTATGGCTACACCTTC
TRBD2	TRBJ2-1	TRBV5-1	.	CASSPPSGWEQFF	TGCGCCAGCAGTCCCCCTAGCGGGTGGGAGCAGTTCTTC
.	TRBJ1-2	TRBV6-5	.	CASSYAEHYGYTF	TGTGCCAGCAGTTACGCGGAACATTATGGCTACACCTTC
TRBD1	TRBJ2-2	TRBV2	.	CASSVNRGPGTGELFF	TGTGCCAGCAGTGTAAACAGGGGGCCAGGCACCGGGGAGCTGTTTTTT
.	TRBJ1-1	TRBV19	.	CASSKNSGTGAEAFF	TGTGCCAGTAGTAAGAACTCCGGGACGGGAGCTGAAGCTTTCTTT